These 30 T cell receptor beta chains were sequenced from one sample in a study of blood T cells in healthy people across ages. The use of a sample-barcoded 5' primer and a J-beta primer mix characterized a second PCR of about 7 to 12 cycles. TCRdb re-called the 5' RACE reads with MiXCR, one entry per CDR3 protein. The sample contains around 1.1 million distinct CDR3 sequences, roughly two fifths of which appear only once. Sequencing was carried out using blood. All receptors derive from a man aged 18 to 29 in good health.

This clonotype came up a few times. The V call is TRBV27, the J call TRBJ1-2; D call uncertain. The CDR3 loop spans 16 amino acids. The germline CDR1 and CDR2 sequences are MNHEY and SMNVEV (reference sequence). V was trimmed by 2 bases and J by 4 bases, leaving 17 bases between them. Here the CDR3 DNA reads TGTGCCAGCAGTTTAATTCCCGGGCCCGAGGGCTATGGCTACACCTTC. Residues: CASSLIPGPEGYGYTF.

The gene calls are TRBV7-6 and TRBJ2-2; possible D gene TRBD1, 5 bases. The CDR3 spans 14 residues. V lost 1 base and J lost 4, with 7 bases in between. Germline CDR1 reads SGHVS; CDR2 reads FNYEAQ. The CDR3 spells CASSLEGFTGELFF. DNA of the CDR3: TGTGCCAGCAGCTTAGAGGGGTTCACCGGGGAGCTGTTTTTT.

Only one count was recorded for this clonotype. The rearrangement joins TRBV6-5 to TRBJ2-5; either TRBD1 or TRBD2 may fit D (5 bases each). The CDR3 spans 14 residues. V lost 1 base, J lost 11 bases, and 17 bases lay in between. Germline V gene lookup returns CDR1 MNHEY and CDR2 SVGAGI. Here the CDR3 DNA reads TGTGCCAGCAGTTACTTGGGACCGAGGGTTGAGCAGTACTTC. Amino acid sequence: CASSYLGPRVEQYF.

The chain couples TRBV14 to TRBJ1-1, with D possibly matching TRBD1 (5 bases). Looked up from germline, CDR1 is SGHDN and CDR2 is FVKESK. V was shortened by 4 bases and J by 6 bases, with 15 bases between the two germline ends. The CDR3 is 14 amino acids. In DNA form, the CDR3 reads TGTGCCAGCAGCCCTAGAATGCGGGGCGCTGAAGCTTTCTTT. Translated, it gives CASSPRMRGAEAFF.

The CDR3 loop reads CASSPVQGPGELFF. DNA for the CDR3: TGTGCCAGCAGTCCCGTTCAGGGGCCCGGGGAGCTGTTTTTT. This chain joins TRBV25-1 and TRBJ2-2; D might be TRBD1 (6 bases). Deletions cut 5 bases from V and 6 bases from J, with 13 bases between. The CDR3 extends over 14 amino acids. CDR1 MGHDK and CDR2 SYGVNS come from the germline V gene.

A few counts support this clonotype. The V gene is TRBV12-3 or TRBV12-4, the J gene TRBJ1-1; the D is unclear. Trimming removed 3 bases from V and 6 bases from J, with 14 bases in between. The CDR3 covers 14 residues. The CDR3 loop reads CASSLRGSEAEAFF. The CDR3 DNA is TGTGCCAGCAGTTTGAGAGGTTCGGAGGCTGAAGCTTTCTTT.

This rearrangement joins TRBV7-2 to TRBJ2-4, with 7 bases fitting TRBD2. The CDR3 sequence is 14 residues long. The ends lost 5 bases at V and 8 bases at J; junction bases unmatched: 9. Germline V CDR1 and CDR2: SGHTA, FQGNSA. This chain's CDR3 is CASSVLGGRDIQYF. CDR3 nucleotides: TGTGCCAGCAGCGTACTCGGGGGGAGGGACATTCAGTACTTC.

The CDR3 loop reads CASSPLSGENNEQYF. Here the CDR3 DNA reads TGTGCCAGCAGCCCGCTTAGCGGGGAGAACAATGAGCAGTACTTC. This chain links TRBV7-6 with TRBJ2-5; 8 bases line up with TRBD2. The CDR3 has 15 residues. Germline V lookup: CDR1 SGHVS, CDR2 FNYEAQ. With V trimmed by 5 bases and J by 11 bases, 16 bases remained unmatched.

This clonotype was counted ten times or more. This sequence may be a read error, since a much larger clone differs from it by one base. V usage is TRBV20-1 and J usage is TRBJ1-1; 8 bases match TRBD1. The junction had 12 bases not matched to a gene; V was cut back by 2 bases and J by 1 base. Germline CDR1 and CDR2: DFQATT and SNEGSKA (reference sequence). This CDR3 spans 17 amino acids. The CDR3 DNA sequence: TGCAGTGCTAGATCGGCAGGGGGCGTCCTTCCGAACACTGAAGCTTTCTTT. Its translation is CSARSAGGVLPNTEAFF.

The chain links TRBV11-2 to TRBJ2-1; D is ambiguous. Germline-derived CDR1 and CDR2 are SGHAT and FQNNGV. This CDR3 contains 16 residues. With 1 base removed from V and 4 bases from J, the gap between germline ends came to 14 bases. The CDR3 spells CASSLALGSPYNEQFF. The CDR3 DNA reads TGTGCCAGCAGCTTAGCCCTCGGGTCGCCGTACAATGAGCAGTTCTTC.

This clonotype was observed a handful of times. The V and J genes are TRBV29-1 and TRBJ2-6; a possible D gene is TRBD1 (5 bases). Per the germline V gene, CDR1 is SQVTM and CDR2 is ANQGSEA. The ends were cut back, 2 bases at V and 0 bases at J, with 5 bases in the middle. This CDR3 is built from 14 residues. CDR3 region: CSVERGSGANVLTF. The CDR3 bases are TGCAGCGTTGAAAGGGGCTCTGGGGCCAACGTCCTGACTTTC.

This clonotype was seen a few times. The gene calls are TRBV20-1 and TRBJ2-5; maybe TRBD2 (6 bases). V was shortened by 0 bases and J by 3 bases, with 11 bases between the two germline ends. The CDR3 spans 14 residues. CDR1 is DFQATT and CDR2 is SNEGSKA in the germline V gene (reference sequence). The CDR3 nucleotides are TGCAGTGCTAGAGATTTGCGGGGCGAAGAGACCCAGTACTTC. As protein: CSARDLRGEETQYF.

Worth noting for this clonotype: The germline gene is not matched at one end of the junction; a read error may be the cause. The chain is built from TRBV5-1 and TRBJ1-2; D unresolved. The CDR3 extends over 14 amino acids. Germline CDR1 and CDR2: SGHRS and YFSETQ. The CDR3 protein is CASNLSLVGDGYTF. CDR3 coding DNA: TGCGCCAGCAACTTGTCTTTAGTCGGGGATGGCTACACCTTC.

The chain joins TRBV27 to TRBJ2-4, with unresolved D. CDR3 length: 14 amino acids. The germline gives CDR1 MNHEY, CDR2 SMNVEV (reference sequence). V dropped 1 base and J dropped 13 bases, with 17 bases sitting between them. CDR3 sequence reads: CASSLFPGGDTQYF. CDR3 nucleotide sequence: TGTGCCAGCAGTTTATTCCCGGGTGGTGATACCCAGTACTTC.

The chain combines TRBV12-3 or TRBV12-4 with TRBJ1-1; tentatively, D is TRBD1 (5 bases). V dropped 3 bases and J dropped 4 bases, with 12 bases sitting between them. The CDR3 spans 14 residues. The CDR3 here is CASSFAQGGTEAFF. Written as DNA, the CDR3 is TGTGCCAGCAGTTTTGCGCAGGGCGGCACTGAAGCTTTCTTT.

The chain recombines TRBV20-1 with TRBJ2-1, with D perhaps assigned TRBD1 or TRBD2 (6 bases each). CDR3 length: 13 amino acids. Trimming removed 2 bases from V and 9 bases from J, with 14 bases in between. The germline gives CDR1 DFQATT, CDR2 SNEGSKA (reference sequence). Written as DNA, the CDR3 is TGCAGTGCTAGATTGCCGGGGGCCGGTGAGCAGTTCTTC. It encodes CSARLPGAGEQFF.

This clonotype was seen only a few times. The chain is built from TRBV7-9 and TRBJ2-3; tentatively, D is TRBD1 or TRBD2 (5 bases each). V lost 5 bases and J lost 6, with 15 bases in between. CDR3 length: 14 amino acids. Germline V gene data show CDR1 as SEHNR and CDR2 as FQNEAQ (reference sequence). CDR3 residues: CASSPIWGGDTQYF. Written as DNA, the CDR3 is TGTGCCAGCAGCCCGATATGGGGCGGGGATACGCAGTATTTT.

The chain combines TRBV4-1 with TRBJ2-3, with 7 bases matching TRBD2. V lost 3 bases, J lost 0 bases, and 6 bases stayed unmatched. The CDR3 has 16 residues. Per germline, CDR1 MGHRA and CDR2 YSYEKL. The CDR3 loop is CASSHRLAVSTDTQYF. As DNA, the CDR3 is TGCGCCAGCAGCCATCGACTAGCTGTCAGCACAGATACGCAGTATTTT.

This clonotype was seen more than once but under ten times. The V gene is TRBV29-1, the J gene TRBJ1-2, with 7 bases fitting TRBD1. CDR1 is SQVTM, CDR2 ANQGSEA, per germline. The trim removed 7 bases at V and 7 bases at J, leaving 12 bases unmatched. The CDR3 extends over 13 amino acids. The CDR3 spells CSGNLEGAAGYTF. In nucleotides, the CDR3 is TGCAGCGGGAATCTGGAGGGGGCGGCTGGCTACACCTTC.

This rearrangement joins TRBV28 to TRBJ2-1; a weak D match, TRBD1 (6 bases). The CDR3 is 12 residues long. The germline V and J ends were trimmed by 1 base and 8 bases, with 6 bases remaining between them. Per germline, CDR1 MDHEN and CDR2 SYDVKM. CDR3: CASSLYRDEQFF. CDR3 DNA: TGTGCCAGCAGTTTATACAGGGATGAGCAGTTCTTC.

This clonotype was found a few times. This rearrangement joins TRBV6-7 to TRBJ2-7, with D possibly TRBD1 on 5 matching bases. TRBV6-7 is classed as an ORF, of uncertain function. The CDR3 covers 15 residues. The ends were cut back, 2 bases at V and 1 base at J, with 12 bases in the middle. For the CDR3, the DNA is TGTGCCAGCAGTTACGGGGCAGGTTATTCCTACGAGCAGTACTTC. This gives the protein CASSYGAGYSYEQYF.

This clonotype came up a few times. The V gene is TRBV20-1, the J gene TRBJ1-1, with D perhaps TRBD1 (5 bases). The germline CDR1 and CDR2 sequences are DFQATT and SNEGSKA (reference sequence). V lost 5 bases, J lost 5 bases, and 15 bases lay in between. The CDR3 contains 13 residues. The CDR3 DNA sequence: TGCAGTGCTGGAGGACGGGGGTATACTGAAGCTTTCTTT. It is translated as CSAGGRGYTEAFF.

The V and J genes are TRBV20-1 and TRBJ1-5; D uncertain. The germline V gene has CDR1 DFQATT and CDR2 SNEGSKA (reference sequence). This CDR3 region has 15 residues. Between the trimmed V and J ends, which lost 3 bases and 1 base, there was a span of 13 bases. CDR3 bases: TGCAGTGCTAGCCGGGCGGTTGGCAGCAATCAGCCCCAGCATTTT. The encoded protein is CSASRAVGSNQPQHF.

The rearrangement links TRBV20-1 to TRBJ2-7; unclear D gene. This CDR3 is 12 amino acids long. CDR1 and CDR2 (germline): DFQATT, SNEGSKA (reference sequence). Trimming took 3 bases from V and 3 from J, leaving 9 bases between them. The CDR3 DNA reads as TGCAGTGCTAGCGGCCCAAACTACGAGCAGTACTTC. It yields the protein CSASGPNYEQYF.

J is TRBJ2-7 and V is TRBV20-1, with TRBD2 as a possible D gene (6 bases). The CDR3 has 15 amino acids. Trimming left V 7 bases short and J 2 bases short, with 21 bases between. Germline V gives CDR1 DFQATT, CDR2 SNEGSKA (reference sequence). In nucleotides, the CDR3 is TGCAGTGTTAGCCCTCCGCCCGGGAGTACCTACGAGCAGTACTTC. Its translation: CSVSPPPGSTYEQYF.

The gene calls are TRBV5-8 and TRBJ1-2; D ambiguous. V lost 1 base and J 3 bases, leaving 10 bases between the germline ends. Germline CDR1 SGHTS, CDR2 YDEGEE. The CDR3 has 14 amino acids. CDR3 nucleotide sequence: TGTGCCAGCAGCTTGAGGGCAACGGACTATGGCTACACCTTC. Its protein is CASSLRATDYGYTF.

The CDR3 region has the DNA TGCAGTGCTAGTGGGGTCGAAAAACTGTTTTTT. This translates into CSASGVEKLFF. V gene TRBV20-1 combines with J gene TRBJ1-4; the D is unclear. Germline-derived CDR1 and CDR2 are DFQATT and SNEGSKA (reference sequence). V was trimmed by 3 bases and J by 8 bases, leaving 7 bases between them. The CDR3 consists of 11 residues.

J is TRBJ1-2 and V is TRBV29-1; no clear D. V was pared by 4 bases and J by 7 bases, with 19 bases between. This CDR3 has 14 residues. Germline-derived CDR1 and CDR2 are SQVTM and ANQGSEA. The CDR3 nucleotides are TGCAGCGTTGCATCGGTGGGGATACCGAGTGGCTACACCTTC. Its protein is CSVASVGIPSGYTF. Using reference TRBV29-1 and TRBJ1-2 for the parts outside the CDR3, the full variable domain is SAVISQKPSRDICQRGTSLTIQCQVDSQVTMMFWYRQQPGQSLTLIATANQGSEATYESGFVIDKFPISRPNLTFSTLTVSNMSPEDSSIYLCSVASVGIPSGYTFGSGTRLTVV.

The gene calls are TRBV9 and TRBJ1-2, with 7 bases identical to TRBD1. The CDR3 is made up of 16 amino acids. V was clipped by 2 bases and J by 2 bases; unmatched bases: 9. CDR1 SGDLS and CDR2 YYNGEE come from the germline V gene. The CDR3 loop is CASSVTTGIGNYGYTF. The CDR3 coding sequence is TGTGCCAGCAGCGTCACGACAGGGATCGGAAACTATGGCTACACCTTC. Supplemented by reference TRBV9 and TRBJ1-2, the full variable domain reads DSGVTQTPKHLITATGQRVTLRCSPRSGDLSVYWYQQSLDQGLQFLIQYYNGEERAKGNILERFSAQQFPDLHSELNLSSLELGDSALYFCASSVTTGIGNYGYTFGSGTRLTVV.

The rearrangement joins TRBV30 to TRBJ2-7, with a weak D call TRBD1 (5 bases). This CDR3 is built from 13 residues. Germline V gene data show CDR1 as GTSNPN and CDR2 as SVGIG (reference sequence). Trimming took off 8 bases at V and 0 bases at J, with 14 bases between the two ends. The CDR3 loop reads CAGRTPSSYEQYF. Written as DNA, the CDR3 is TGTGCCGGACGGACACCTAGCTCCTACGAGCAGTACTTC.